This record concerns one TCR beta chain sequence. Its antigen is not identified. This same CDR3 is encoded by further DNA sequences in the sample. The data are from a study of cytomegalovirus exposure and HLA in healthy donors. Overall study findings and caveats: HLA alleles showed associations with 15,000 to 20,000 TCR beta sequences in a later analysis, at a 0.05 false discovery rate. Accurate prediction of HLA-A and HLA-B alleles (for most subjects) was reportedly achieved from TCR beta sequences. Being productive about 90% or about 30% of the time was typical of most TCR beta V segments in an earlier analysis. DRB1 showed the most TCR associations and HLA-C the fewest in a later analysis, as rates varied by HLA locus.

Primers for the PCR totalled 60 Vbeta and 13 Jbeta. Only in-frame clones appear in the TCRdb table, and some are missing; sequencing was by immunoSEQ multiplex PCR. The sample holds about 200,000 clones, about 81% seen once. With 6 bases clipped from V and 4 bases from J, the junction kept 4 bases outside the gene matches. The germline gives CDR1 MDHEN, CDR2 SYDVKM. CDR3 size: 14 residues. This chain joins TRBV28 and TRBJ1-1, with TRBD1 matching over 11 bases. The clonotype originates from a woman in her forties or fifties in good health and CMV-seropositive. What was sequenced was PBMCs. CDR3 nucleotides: TGTGCCAGCAGATCCGGGACAGGGGGCACTGAAGCTTTCTTT. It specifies CASRSGTGGTEAFF.